Here is one T cell receptor (beta chain) with its context. Treatment denoted: roughly 18 received Ad26.COV2.S at low or high dose, single or two shots; several received placebo; per-sample allocation not given. Day 63 after the first injection of vaccine or placebo was the sampling time. SARS-CoV-2 spike from the Wuhan strain was encoded by the vaccine, an Ad26 vector. The data were obtained in a study of Ad26.COV2.S vaccination and SARS-CoV-2 variants. Looking at the study overall: Within the COV1001 Ad26.COV2.S trial arm, the donor was enrolled. Intramuscular Ad26.COV2.S doses were given once or twice, 56 days apart.

Looked up from germline, CDR1 is LGHNA and CDR2 is YSLEER. The germline V and J ends were trimmed by 0 bases and 9 bases, with 6 bases remaining between them. This CDR3 is 13 amino acids long. TCRdb's table, derived via immunoSEQ multiplex PCR, lists solely in-frame clones and lacks some. The data show 350,000 to 500,000 clones, with around 87% seen just once and approximately 4% held by the top ten. The chain links TRBV4-3 to TRBJ1-6; D remains ambiguous. The material sequenced was peripheral blood, taken in a trial of Ad26.COV2.S vaccine versus placebo. This receptor was obtained from a person between 18 and 65 years old who received the Ad26.COV2.S COVID-19 vaccine or a placebo. DNA of the CDR3: TGCGCCAGCAGCCAAGATCGGGGTTCACCCCTCCACTTT. Translation: CASSQDRGSPLHF.